This T cell receptor (beta chain) was sequenced in a study of a mutant IDH1 vaccine in newly diagnosed glioma (dated by TCRdb to about 2021). Turning to the overall study: Across visits V03 through V10, patients got a total of eight vaccinations, given in weeks 1, 3, 5, 7, 11, 15, 19 and 23. Vaccination started 4-6 weeks after radiotherapy alone, or was given together with temozolomide cycles in the groups whose treatment included chemotherapy. Of the roughly 30 treated patients, 62.5% were male and around 38% were female, and a mean age of roughly 40 years was recorded. Before enrollment, most patients had been given radiochemotherapy with temozolomide as standard therapy, while the rest had received either radiotherapy alone or temozolomide alone. Six visits were used for peripheral blood collection: V03 (baseline), V05, V07, V10, V12 and V13. For exploratory analyses, about 25 treated patients had longitudinal TCRB deep sequencing done wherever samples were available. Overall study results and their limits: Immune responses induced by the vaccine were seen in approximately 92% of patients across multiple MHC alleles. No apparent relationship was observed between pseudoprogression and alterations in the top peripheral T cell clonotypes detected by TCRB sequencing. Availability determined which PBMC samples were chosen for TCRB deep sequencing. The authors stated that sample limitations prevented analyses of patient blood samples from being reproduced.

Taken with the paper, the label for time point translates to: week 23, last vaccination. Every vaccine dose consisted of 300 ug of a 20-mer mutant IDH1 peptide in Montanide, administered subcutaneously together with topical imiquimod. Newly diagnosed WHO grade 3 or 4 IDH1-mutant astrocytomas showing loss of nuclear ATRX were present in the donors. The samples were drawn from NOA16, a multicentre, single-arm, open-label phase I trial in Germany that tested a mutant IDH1 peptide vaccine in humans for the first time. Genomic DNA for TCRB sequencing was extracted from EDTA blood using the DNeasy Blood and Tissue Kit. With regard to this clone: This clone's antigen is unknown. It has no much larger one-base neighbor in the sample; base qualities were not kept.

Library generation was performed with the immunoSEQ multiplex PCR assay. Following the manufacturer's protocol, the hsTCRB Kit was used to amplify rearranged TCR beta chain sequences. An Illumina MiSeq was used to sequence the TCRB libraries. Regarding the original processing steps: The kit vendor's proprietary platform handled demultiplexing, trimming and gene mapping. TCRdb took this table from immuneACCESS and kept in-frame rearrangements with V and J called. Such tables lack part of the clones; where checked against another copy, unresolved V genes explain under half of the gap, and the rest is unexplained. The DNA gave D and trimming, while V, J and clone size come from that table. For this sample the table gives 50,000 to 85,000 clones, of which 75% to 90% were detected only once. The leading ten clones occupy roughly 13% of the sample. From the cysteine through the phenylalanine, the CDR3 covers 18 amino acids. Just CDR3 DNA is preserved here, 54 bases in frame from base 1. V gives up 0 bases and J gives up 3 bases, and the segment between their germline ends measures 19 bases. The germline V gene supplies CDR1 LGHNA and CDR2 YSLEER.

The chain is assembled from TRBV4-3 and TRBJ2-3; the D gene is perhaps TRBD2, on 6 matching bases. This clonotype was obtained from a man aged 18 to 30 with glioma. The sample here was PBMCs, taken from a glioma patient whose treatment included an IDH1 peptide vaccine. Read as DNA, the sequence is TGCGCCAGCAGCCAAGACATCCCTAGCGTGGGGCAGACAGATACGCAGTATTTT. Its product reads: CASSQDIPSVGQTDTQYF.